Below, 11 T cell receptor beta chains from the same sample are listed, as sequenced in a study of cytotoxic CD8 clonotypes in ibrutinib-treated CLL. Assay used: immunoSEQ multiplex PCR; TCRdb lists only in-frame clones, some missing. The table has around 40,000 clones, roughly 72% seen once. The sequenced sample was PBMCs, obtained at disease progression, from a patient treated with ibrutinib. These receptors all come from a human donor with chronic lymphocytic leukemia.

The gene calls are TRBV27 and TRBJ1-5; D unresolved. With 5 bases removed from V and 5 bases from J, the gap between germline ends came to 10 bases. The CDR3 is made up of 13 amino acids. Germline assignment: CDR1 MNHEY and CDR2 SMNVEV (reference sequence). The CDR3: CASSHSPYQPQHF. CDR3 DNA sequence: TGTGCCAGCAGTCACAGCCCTTATCAGCCCCAGCATTTT.

The rearrangement uses TRBV19 and TRBJ1-5; tentatively, D is TRBD1 (5 bases). The germline V gene has CDR1 LNHDA and CDR2 SQIVND (reference sequence). This CDR3 is built from 15 residues. Between the trimmed V and J ends, which lost 3 bases and 6 bases, there was a span of 15 bases. CDR3: CASSMGFRGVQPQHF. The CDR3 DNA reads TGTGCCAGTAGTATGGGTTTTCGGGGCGTTCAGCCCCAGCATTTT.

The sample holds a few counts of this clone. This chain joins TRBV7-6 and TRBJ2-3; D ambiguous. The CDR3 loop spans 15 amino acids. V dropped 5 bases and J dropped 2 bases, with 14 bases sitting between them. Germline-derived CDR1 and CDR2 are SGHVS and FNYEAQ. The CDR3 loop reads CASSPAPPPTDTQYF. The CDR3, as DNA: TGTGCCAGCAGCCCCGCCCCGCCACCCACAGATACGCAGTATTTT.

V is TRBV6-5 and J is TRBJ1-3; 8 bases align to TRBD1. The J segment lost 7 bases and the V segment lost 0 bases, leaving 5 bases of the junction unmatched. CDR3 length: 15 amino acids. Germline loops: CDR1 MNHEY, CDR2 SVGAGI. The CDR3 here is CASSYSSGQGNTIYF. For the CDR3, the DNA is TGTGCCAGCAGTTACTCGAGCGGACAGGGTAACACCATATATTTT.

V and J are TRBV5-5 and TRBJ2-7; 9 nucleotides align to TRBD2. In germline, CDR1 is SGHKS, CDR2 YYEKEE (reference sequence). The length of the CDR3 is 15 residues. V was pared by 0 bases and J by 2 bases, with 3 bases of the junction left unmatched. Written as DNA, the CDR3 is TGTGCCAGCAGCTTGGCTCAGCGGGGGGCCTACGAGCAGTACTTC. This gives the protein CASSLAQRGAYEQYF.

The chain uses TRBV5-5 and TRBJ1-4; D might be TRBD1 (6 bases). V was cut by 6 bases and J by 7 bases, with 16 bases left in between. This CDR3 is built from 14 residues. Germline V gene data show CDR1 as SGHKS and CDR2 as YYEKEE (reference sequence). CDR3 coding DNA: TGTGCCAGCACCCCACAGGTAGGGGGTGAAAAACTGTTTTTT. This translates into CASTPQVGGEKLFF.

The rearrangement joins TRBV18 to TRBJ1-5; possible D gene TRBD1, 5 bases. This CDR3 has 17 amino acids. Germline V gives CDR1 KGHSH, CDR2 LQKENI. The V and J ends lost 1 base and 3 bases respectively, with 16 bases between them. The CDR3 coding sequence is TGTGCCAGCTCACCACGGGGACCCGGGACCCTCAATCAGCCCCAGCATTTT. It yields the protein CASSPRGPGTLNQPQHF.

This rearrangement joins TRBV29-1 to TRBJ1-2; TRBD1 matches 11 bases. V lost 2 bases and J lost 1; bases outside the gene matches: 12. CDR3 length: 18 amino acids. Germline V gene lookup returns CDR1 SQVTM and CDR2 ANQGSEA. The CDR3 loop reads CSVEPVGGQGAFNYGYTF. CDR3 nucleotide sequence: TGCAGCGTTGAACCAGTAGGAGGACAGGGGGCTTTTAACTATGGCTACACCTTC.

J is TRBJ2-3 and V is TRBV28, with TRBD1 matching over 8 bases. The CDR3 extends over 14 amino acids. The germline V gene encodes CDR1 MDHEN and CDR2 SYDVKM. With 5 bases clipped from V and 6 bases from J, the junction kept 7 bases outside the gene matches. DNA for the CDR3: TGTGCCAGCAGTCGGGACAGGAATTCGGATACGCAGTATTTT. Translated, it gives CASSRDRNSDTQYF. Supplemented by reference TRBV28 and TRBJ2-3, the full variable domain reads DVKVTQSSRYLVKRTGEKVFLECVQDMDHENMFWYRQDPGLGLRLIYFSYDVKMKEKGDIPEGYSVSREKKERFSLILESASTNQTSMYLCASSRDRNSDTQYFGPGTRLTVL.

CDR3 in amino acids: CASSFTGTSGNTIYF. Here the CDR3 DNA reads TGTGCCAGCAGCTTCACGGGGACCTCTGGAAACACCATATATTTT. The J gene is TRBJ1-3, the V gene TRBV7-9; possibly TRBD1 for D (5 bases). V lost 3 bases to trimming and J lost 0 bases, with 9 bases between them. The germline V gene has CDR1 SEHNR and CDR2 FQNEAQ (reference sequence). This CDR3 is built from 15 residues.

This clone was observed a few times. CDR3 DNA: TGTGCCAGCAGTGAGGGATATGGCAATCAGCCCCAGCATTTT. This encodes CASSEGYGNQPQHF. The chain couples TRBV25-1 to TRBJ1-5; D remains ambiguous. This CDR3 has 14 residues. Germline CDR1 and CDR2: MGHDK and SYGVNS. Trimming took off 3 bases at V and 2 bases at J, with 8 bases between the two ends.